The clone carrying this T cell receptor (beta chain) was counted between two and nine times. Its antigen is unknown. These data come from a study of a mutant IDH1 vaccine in newly diagnosed glioma. The overall study: Before enrollment, patients got radiotherapy alone, temozolomide alone, or mostly the combination.

Specified time point: week 5, during vaccination. Doses comprised 300 ug of mutant IDH1 20-mer peptide each, plus topical imiquimod. This CDR3 region has 14 residues. CDR1 SQVTM and CDR2 ANQGSEA come from the germline V gene. Trimming stripped 0 bases from V and 1 base from J, with 10 bases between. The data were produced by immunoSEQ multiplex PCR, yet TCRdb's version contains in-frame clones alone and is incomplete. The sample lists roughly 28,000 clones; around 90% were seen once. The sequences come from PBMCs, collected from a glioma patient whose treatment included an IDH1 peptide vaccine. The V gene is TRBV29-1, the J gene TRBJ2-7; D gene uncertain. The origin of this receptor is a man between 18 and 29 years old with glioma. CDR3 sequence reads: CSVEEKGWSYEQYF. For the CDR3, the DNA is TGCAGCGTTGAAGAAAAGGGATGGTCCTACGAGCAGTACTTC.